A single sample gave rise to the 7 T cell receptor beta chains below, sequenced in a study of blood T cell repertoires in COVID-19. Using immunoSEQ multiplex PCR, the repertoire was profiled, and TCRdb retains in-frame clones only, with some absent. The table has 210,000 or so clones, around four fifths seen once; the top ten hold approximately 19%. Sequencing was carried out using peripheral blood. The source of these receptors is a human donor in a cohort sampled during active COVID-19.

This chain links TRBV7-2 with TRBJ2-7; 7 bases are shared with TRBD2. The J segment lost 1 base and the V segment lost 4 bases, leaving 13 bases of the junction unmatched. CDR1 and CDR2 from the germline V gene are SGHTA and FQGNSA. The CDR3 runs 17 residues. CDR3 DNA: TGTGCCAGCAGCTCCGTGCTGTTAGCGGGTTTTTCCTACGAGCAGTACTTC. Protein: CASSSVLLAGFSYEQYF. Full variable domain (rest looked up from reference TRBV7-2 and TRBJ2-7): GAGVSQSPSNKVTEKGKDVELRCDPISGHTALYWYRQSLGQGLEFLIYFQGNSAPDKSGLPSDRFSAERTGGSVSTLTIQRTQQEDSAVYLCASSSVLLAGFSYEQYFGPGTRLTVT.

A few counts support this clone. The genes are TRBV4-1 and TRBJ2-5, with 7 nucleotides matching TRBD1. The CDR3 length is 15 residues. CDR1 is MGHRA, CDR2 YSYEKL, per germline. Unmatched junction bases numbered 12, after V lost 4 bases and J lost 7 bases. CDR3 sequence reads: CASSPNRGGRGTQYF. The DNA for the CDR3 is TGCGCCAGCAGCCCTAACAGGGGTGGAAGGGGGACCCAGTACTTC.

The chain couples TRBV2 to TRBJ1-5, with D hard to call. Germline CDR1 reads SNHLY; CDR2 reads FYNNEI. The CDR3 has 14 residues. The ends were cut back, 4 bases at V and 2 bases at J, with 9 bases in the middle. This chain's CDR3 is CASSGVSRNQPQHF. CDR3 sequence (DNA): TGTGCCAGCAGTGGAGTATCACGCAATCAGCCCCAGCATTTT. Full variable domain (remainder filled in from reference TRBV2 and TRBJ1-5): EPEVTQTPSHQVTQMGQEVILRCVPISNHLYFYWYRQILGQKVEFLVSFYNNEISEKSEIFDDQFSVERPDGSNFTLKIRSTKLEDSAMYFCASSGVSRNQPQHFGDGTRLSIL.

The chain joins TRBV19 to TRBJ1-6; no clear D. Germline V lookup: CDR1 LNHDA, CDR2 SQIVND (reference sequence). The V end lost 4 bases, the J end lost 6 bases, and 7 bases lay between the germline ends. CDR3 length: 13 amino acids. The CDR3 sequence: CASSTAGNSPLHF. DNA of the CDR3: TGTGCCAGTAGTACAGCGGGTAATTCACCCCTCCACTTT. The full variable domain, with the rest looked up from reference TRBV19 and TRBJ1-6, is DGGITQSPKYLFRKEGQNVTLSCEQNLNHDAMYWYRQDPGQGLRLIYYSQIVNDFQKGDIAEGYSVSREKKESFPLTVTSAQKNPTAFYLCASSTAGNSPLHFGNGTRLTVT.

The rearrangement uses TRBV5-1 and TRBJ1-2, with 7 bases fitting TRBD1. V lost 4 bases to trimming and J lost 3 bases; unmatched junction nucleotides: 9. The CDR3 is made up of 15 amino acids. Germline V CDR1 and CDR2: SGHRS, YFSETQ. The CDR3 loop reads CASSPEGRGDYGYTF. The CDR3 DNA sequence: TGCGCCAGCAGCCCGGAGGGCAGGGGGGACTATGGCTACACCTTC.

This clone was recorded only once. The chain couples TRBV7-2 to TRBJ2-3; no definite D call. The V and J ends lost 4 bases and 4 bases respectively, with 12 bases between them. This CDR3 is built from 14 residues. CDR1 and CDR2 (germline): SGHTA, FQGNSA. The CDR3 DNA follows: TGTGCCAGCAGCTATCCTGGAGTCCCAGATACGCAGTATTTT. Protein sequence: CASSYPGVPDTQYF.

The chain combines TRBV2 with TRBJ1-1; D is uncertain. The CDR3 consists of 12 residues. Germline V gives CDR1 SNHLY, CDR2 FYNNEI. V was trimmed by 7 bases and J by 8 bases, leaving 14 bases between them. CDR3 amino acids: CASKGDMTEAFF. CDR3 sequence (DNA): TGTGCCAGCAAAGGCGACATGACCGAAGCTTTCTTT.